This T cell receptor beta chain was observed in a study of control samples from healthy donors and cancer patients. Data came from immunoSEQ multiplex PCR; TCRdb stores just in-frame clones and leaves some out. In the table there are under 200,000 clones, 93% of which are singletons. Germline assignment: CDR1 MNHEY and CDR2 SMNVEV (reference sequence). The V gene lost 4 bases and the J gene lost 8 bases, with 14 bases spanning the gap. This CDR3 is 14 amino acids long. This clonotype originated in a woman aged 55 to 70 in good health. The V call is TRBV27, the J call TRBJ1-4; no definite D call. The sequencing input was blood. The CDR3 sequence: CASSSLALGEKLFF. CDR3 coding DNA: TGTGCCAGCAGTTCATTGGCCTTAGGGGAAAAACTGTTTTTT.